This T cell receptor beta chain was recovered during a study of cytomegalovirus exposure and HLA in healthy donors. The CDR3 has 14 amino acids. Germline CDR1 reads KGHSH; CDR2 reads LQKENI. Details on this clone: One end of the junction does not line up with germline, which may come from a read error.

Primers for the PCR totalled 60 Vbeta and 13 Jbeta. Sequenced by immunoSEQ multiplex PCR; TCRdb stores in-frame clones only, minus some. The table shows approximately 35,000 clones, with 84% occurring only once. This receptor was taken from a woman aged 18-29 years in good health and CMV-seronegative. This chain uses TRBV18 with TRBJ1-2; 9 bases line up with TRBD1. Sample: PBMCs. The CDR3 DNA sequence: TGTGCCAGCTCACCTCTCGGGACAGGGTATGGCTACCCCTTC. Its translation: CASSPLGTGYGYPF.